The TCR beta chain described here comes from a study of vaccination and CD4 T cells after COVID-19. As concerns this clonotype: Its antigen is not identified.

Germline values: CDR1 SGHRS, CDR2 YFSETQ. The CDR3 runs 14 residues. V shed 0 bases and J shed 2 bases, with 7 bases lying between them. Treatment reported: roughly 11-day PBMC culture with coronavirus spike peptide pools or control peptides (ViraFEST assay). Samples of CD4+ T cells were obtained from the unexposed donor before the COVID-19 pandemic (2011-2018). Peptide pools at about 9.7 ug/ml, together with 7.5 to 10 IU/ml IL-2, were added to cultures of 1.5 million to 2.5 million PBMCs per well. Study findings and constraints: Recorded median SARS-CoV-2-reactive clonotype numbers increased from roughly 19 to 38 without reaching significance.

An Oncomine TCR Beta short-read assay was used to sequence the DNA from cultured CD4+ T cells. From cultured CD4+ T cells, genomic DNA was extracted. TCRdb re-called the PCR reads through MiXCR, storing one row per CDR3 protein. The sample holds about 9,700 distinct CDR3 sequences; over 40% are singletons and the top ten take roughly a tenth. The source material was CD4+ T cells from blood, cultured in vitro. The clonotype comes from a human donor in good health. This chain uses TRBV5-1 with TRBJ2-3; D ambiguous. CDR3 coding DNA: TGCGCCAGCAGCTTGGGTCAGCACACAGATACGCAGTATTTT. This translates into CASSLGQHTDTQYF.